This T cell receptor (beta chain) was recovered during a study of regulatory T cells in long-lasting Graves disease. To make TCR beta libraries, researchers used iRepertoire HTBI primers and Arm-PCR of CDR3 regions. TCRdb re-called the multiplex PCR reads through MiXCR, storing one row per CDR3 protein. The table lists 300,000 to 400,000 distinct CDR3 sequences, around a fifth of them singletons. The CDR3 sequence is 14 residues long. The trim removed 5 bases at V and 4 bases at J, leaving 3 bases unmatched. CDR1 is DFQATT, CDR2 SNEGSKA, per germline (reference sequence). This sample's time point: persistent/refractory GD, antithyroid drugs over 5 years with positive TRAb. TCR sequences were obtained from RNA taken from PBMCs.

The sample in question was peripheral blood mononuclear cells (PBMCs), obtained when the disease was refractory, from a patient treated with antithyroid drugs. The receptor was isolated from a female donor with Graves disease. This chain links TRBV20-1 with TRBJ2-1; 12 bases align to TRBD2. The CDR3 protein is CSARTSGVYNEQFF. The CDR3 region has the DNA TGCAGTGCTCGGACTAGCGGGGTATACAATGAGCAGTTCTTC.